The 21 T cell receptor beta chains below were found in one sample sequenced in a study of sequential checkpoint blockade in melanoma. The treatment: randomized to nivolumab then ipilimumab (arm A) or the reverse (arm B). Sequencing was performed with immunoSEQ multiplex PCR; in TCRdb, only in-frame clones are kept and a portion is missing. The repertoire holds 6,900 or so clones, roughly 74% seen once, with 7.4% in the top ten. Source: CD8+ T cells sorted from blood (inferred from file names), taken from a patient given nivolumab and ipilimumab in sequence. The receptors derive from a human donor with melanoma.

CDR3 DNA: TGTGCCAGCAGTCCGACAGGGGACGATGAAAAACTGTTTTTT. Its translation is CASSPTGDDEKLFF. The chain joins TRBV7-9 to TRBJ1-4, with 8 bases matching TRBD1. CDR3 length equals 14 residues. Germline V CDR1 and CDR2: SEHNR, FQNEAQ (reference sequence). V dropped 6 bases and J dropped 6; count of bases not matched to a gene: 6.

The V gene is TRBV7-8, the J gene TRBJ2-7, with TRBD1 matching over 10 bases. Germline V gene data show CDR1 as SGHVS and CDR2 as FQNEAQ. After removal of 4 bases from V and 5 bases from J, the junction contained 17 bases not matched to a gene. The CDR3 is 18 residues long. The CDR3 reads CASSSGQGGRRELDEQYF. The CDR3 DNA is TGTGCCAGCAGCTCCGGACAGGGGGGAAGGAGAGAATTGGACGAGCAGTACTTC.

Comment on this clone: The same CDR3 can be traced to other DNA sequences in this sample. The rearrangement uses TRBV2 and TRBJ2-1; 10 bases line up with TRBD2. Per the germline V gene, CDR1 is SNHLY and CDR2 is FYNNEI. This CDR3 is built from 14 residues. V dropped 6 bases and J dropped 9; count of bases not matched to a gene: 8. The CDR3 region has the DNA TGTGCCAGCAGGACGAGCGGGAGGGTGGGTGAGCAGTTCTTC. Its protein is CASRTSGRVGEQFF.

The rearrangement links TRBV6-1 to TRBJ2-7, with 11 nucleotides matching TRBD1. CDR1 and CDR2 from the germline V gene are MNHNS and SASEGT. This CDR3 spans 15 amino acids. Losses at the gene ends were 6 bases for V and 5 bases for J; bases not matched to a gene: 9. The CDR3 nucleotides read TGTGCCAGCAGGGACCGGACAGGGGGCTGGAACGAGCAGTACTTC. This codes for CASRDRTGGWNEQYF.

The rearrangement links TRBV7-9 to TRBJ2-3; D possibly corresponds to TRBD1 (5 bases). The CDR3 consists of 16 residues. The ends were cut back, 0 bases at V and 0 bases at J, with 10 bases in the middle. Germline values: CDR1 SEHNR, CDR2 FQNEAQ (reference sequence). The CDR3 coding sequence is TGTGCCAGCAGCTTAGCCAGGGCATCTAGCACAGATACGCAGTATTTT. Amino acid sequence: CASSLARASSTDTQYF.

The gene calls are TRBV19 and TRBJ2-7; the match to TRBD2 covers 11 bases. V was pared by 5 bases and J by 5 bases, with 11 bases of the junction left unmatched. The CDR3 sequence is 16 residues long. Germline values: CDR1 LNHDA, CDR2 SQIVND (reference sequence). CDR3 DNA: TGTGCCAGTAGTGCCTCACTAGCGGGAGAGATCCACGAGCAGTACTTC. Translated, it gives CASSASLAGEIHEQYF.

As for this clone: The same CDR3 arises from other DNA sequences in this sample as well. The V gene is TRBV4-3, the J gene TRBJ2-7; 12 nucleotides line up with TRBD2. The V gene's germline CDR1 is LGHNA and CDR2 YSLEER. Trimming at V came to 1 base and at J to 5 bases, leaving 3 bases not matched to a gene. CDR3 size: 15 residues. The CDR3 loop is CASSQALAGGDEQYF. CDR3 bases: TGCGCCAGCAGCCAAGCTCTAGCGGGAGGGGACGAGCAGTACTTC.

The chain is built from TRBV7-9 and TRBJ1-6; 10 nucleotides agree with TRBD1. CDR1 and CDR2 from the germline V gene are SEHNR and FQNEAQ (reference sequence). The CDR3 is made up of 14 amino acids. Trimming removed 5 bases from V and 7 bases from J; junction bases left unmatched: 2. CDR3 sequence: CASSRDRGNSPLHF. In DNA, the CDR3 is TGTGCCAGCAGCCGGGACAGGGGCAATTCACCCCTCCACTTT. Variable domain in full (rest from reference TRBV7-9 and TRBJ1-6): DTGVSQNPRHKITKRGQNVTFRCDPISEHNRLYWYRQTLGQGPEFLTYFQNEAQLEKSRLLSDRFSAERPKGSFSTLEIQRTEQGDSAMYLCASSRDRGNSPLHFGNGTRLTVT.

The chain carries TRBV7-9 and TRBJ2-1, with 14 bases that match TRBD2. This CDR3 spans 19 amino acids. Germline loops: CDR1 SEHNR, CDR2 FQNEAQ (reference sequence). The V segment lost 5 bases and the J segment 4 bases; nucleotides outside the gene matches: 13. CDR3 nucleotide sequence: TGTGCCAGCAGCCCCCCGCCCGGGACTAGCGGGAGTAGGTACAATGAGCAGTTCTTC. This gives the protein CASSPPPGTSGSRYNEQFF. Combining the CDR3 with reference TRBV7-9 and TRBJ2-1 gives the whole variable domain DTGVSQNPRHKITKRGQNVTFRCDPISEHNRLYWYRQTLGQGPEFLTYFQNEAQLEKSRLLSDRFSAERPKGSFSTLEIQRTEQGDSAMYLCASSPPPGTSGSRYNEQFFGPGTRLTVL.

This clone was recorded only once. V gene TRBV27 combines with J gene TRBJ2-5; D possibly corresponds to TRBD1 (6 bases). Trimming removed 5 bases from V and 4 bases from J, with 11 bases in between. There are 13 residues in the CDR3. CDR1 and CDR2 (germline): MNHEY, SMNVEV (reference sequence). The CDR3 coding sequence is TGTGCCAGCAGTCCGACAGGAGGAGAGACCCAGTACTTC. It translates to CASSPTGGETQYF.

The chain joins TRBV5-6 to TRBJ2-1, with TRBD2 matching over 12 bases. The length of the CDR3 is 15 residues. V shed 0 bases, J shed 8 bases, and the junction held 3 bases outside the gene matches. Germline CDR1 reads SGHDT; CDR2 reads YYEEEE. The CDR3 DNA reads TGTGCCAGCAGCTTGGGGCTAGCGGGGGGGGATGAGCAGTTCTTC. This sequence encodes CASSLGLAGGDEQFF.

The CDR3 protein is CASSQEPGSGNTIYF. For the CDR3, the DNA is TGCGCCAGCAGCCAAGAGCCAGGCTCTGGAAACACCATATATTTT. The J gene is TRBJ1-3, the V gene TRBV4-3; D remains ambiguous. Deletions cut 0 bases from V and 0 bases from J, with 6 bases between. The CDR3 is 15 amino acids. CDR1 and CDR2 from the germline V gene are LGHNA and YSLEER.

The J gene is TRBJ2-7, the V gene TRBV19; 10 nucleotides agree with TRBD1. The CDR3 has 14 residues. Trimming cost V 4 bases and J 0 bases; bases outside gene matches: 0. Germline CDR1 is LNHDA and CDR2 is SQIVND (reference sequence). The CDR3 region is CASSRTGGSYEQYF. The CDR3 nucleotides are TGTGCCAGTAGTAGGACAGGGGGCTCCTACGAGCAGTACTTC.

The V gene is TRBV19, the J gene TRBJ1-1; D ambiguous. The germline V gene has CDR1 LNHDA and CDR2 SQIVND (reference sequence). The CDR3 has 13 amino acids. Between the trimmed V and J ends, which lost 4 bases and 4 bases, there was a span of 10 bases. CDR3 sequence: CASSSGMGTEAFF. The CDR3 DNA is TGTGCCAGTAGTAGCGGGATGGGCACTGAAGCTTTCTTT.

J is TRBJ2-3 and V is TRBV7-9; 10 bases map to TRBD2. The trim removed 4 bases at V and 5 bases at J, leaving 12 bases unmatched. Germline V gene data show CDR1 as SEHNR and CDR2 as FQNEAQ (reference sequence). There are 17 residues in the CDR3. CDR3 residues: CASSSYPSGRFIDTQYF. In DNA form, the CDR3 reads TGTGCCAGCAGCTCGTACCCTAGCGGGAGATTTATAGATACGCAGTATTTT.

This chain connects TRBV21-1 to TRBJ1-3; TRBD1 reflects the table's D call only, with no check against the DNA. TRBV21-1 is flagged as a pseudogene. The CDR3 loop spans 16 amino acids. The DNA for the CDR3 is TGTGCCAGCAGCCGAGAACAGGGGAGCTCTGGAAACACCATATATTTT. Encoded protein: CASSREQGSSGNTIYF.

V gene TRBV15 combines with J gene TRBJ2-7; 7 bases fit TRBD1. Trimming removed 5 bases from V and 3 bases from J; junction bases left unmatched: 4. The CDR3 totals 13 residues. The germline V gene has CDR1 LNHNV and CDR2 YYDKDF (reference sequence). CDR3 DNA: TGTGCCACCAGCGGGGGACAGAACTACGAGCAGTACTTC. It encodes CATSGGQNYEQYF.

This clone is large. The chain's CDR3 is CASSLGGGLYEQYF. The DNA of the CDR3 is TGTGCCAGCAGCTTAGGGGGGGGCCTCTACGAGCAGTACTTC. V usage is TRBV7-2 and J usage is TRBJ2-7, with D perhaps TRBD2 (7 bases). V lost 1 base and J lost 3, with 10 bases in between. Germline V gene data show CDR1 as SGHTA and CDR2 as FQGNSA. The CDR3 is 14 residues long.

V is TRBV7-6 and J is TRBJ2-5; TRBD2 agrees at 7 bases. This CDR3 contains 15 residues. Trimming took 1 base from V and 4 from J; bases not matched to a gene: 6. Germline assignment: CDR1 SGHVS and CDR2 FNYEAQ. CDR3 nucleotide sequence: TGTGCCAGCAGCTTAGTGGCTAGCGGTCTAGAGACCCAGTACTTC. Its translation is CASSLVASGLETQYF.

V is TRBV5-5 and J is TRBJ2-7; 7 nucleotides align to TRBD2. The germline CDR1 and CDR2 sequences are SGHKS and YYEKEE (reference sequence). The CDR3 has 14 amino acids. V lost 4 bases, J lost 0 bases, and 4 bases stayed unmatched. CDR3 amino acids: CASSDWDYSYEQYF. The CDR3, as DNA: TGTGCCAGCAGCGATTGGGACTACTCCTACGAGCAGTACTTC.

In nucleotides, the CDR3 is TGTGCCACCAGCAGAGAATGGGGCGGGAGGACAAATGAGCAGTTCTTC. This gives the protein CATSREWGGRTNEQFF. This chain joins TRBV15 and TRBJ2-1; 8 bases are shared with TRBD2. Germline-derived CDR1 and CDR2 are LNHNV and YYDKDF (reference sequence). This CDR3 comprises 16 residues. With 0 bases clipped from V and 7 bases from J, the junction kept 8 bases outside the gene matches.